This T cell receptor (beta chain) is from a study of blood T cell repertoires in COVID-19. Study at large: In each case, the material was cDNA or gDNA derived from T cells, B-cell-depleted T cells, or PBMCs.

This clone was found once. Authors' data handling: Counts of nucleated cells, estimated from reference gene primer amplification, were obtained. Sequencing was performed with immunoSEQ multiplex PCR; in TCRdb, only in-frame clones are kept and a portion is missing. That table gives V, J and clone size, and the DNA gave D and trimming. This table has tens of thousands of clones, roughly 85% appearing once. Germline loops: CDR1 SNHLY, CDR2 FYNNEI. The CDR3 covers 13 residues. V lost 6 bases, J lost 8 bases, and 6 bases stayed unmatched. The chain links TRBV2 to TRBJ1-4; TRBD1 matches at 7 bases. This clonotype originated in a man aged 35-49 years with acute or convalescent COVID-19. Sequencing was done on a sample of peripheral blood. The CDR3 region is CASSPRTGEKLFF. The CDR3 DNA reads as TGTGCCAGCAGCCCTAGGACAGGAGAAAAACTGTTTTTT.